A selection of T cell receptor beta chains follows, all from one sample in a study of T cell responses to AZD1222 COVID-19 vaccine. Libraries were prepared by immunoSEQ multiplex PCR; TCRdb keeps only in-frame clonotypes and omits some of them. This sample yields around 89,000 clones, of which approximately 90% are seen a single time; 22% belongs to the top ten. The sample consisted of peripheral blood, taken on day 0 of AZD1222 vaccination. The receptors originated from an adult in good health. The CDR3 runs from the conserved cysteine through the conserved F or W. Each record gives: V gene, clone size, D gene, J gene, CDR3 protein, CDR3 DNA. The D gene is left open where the match is weak. Expanded clones get a size class; other rows say once, few or many, or leave the size out.

V: TRBV7-9; size: .; D: .; J: TRBJ1-5; CDR3: CASSGGGPQPQHF; DNA: TGTGCCAGCAGCGGCGGGGGGCCTCAGCCCCAGCATTTT
V: TRBV6-1; size: .; D: .; J: TRBJ1-2; CDR3: CASSDGGYYGYTF; DNA: TGTGCCAGCAGTGACGGGGGATACTATGGCTACACCTTC
V: TRBV19; size: .; D: .; J: TRBJ1-6; CDR3: CASSSRGRYSPLHF; DNA: TGTGCCAGTAGTTCGCGGGGAAGATATTCACCCCTCCACTTT
V: TRBV18; size: .; D: .; J: TRBJ1-1; CDR3: CASSPGLNTEAFF; DNA: TGTGCCAGCTCACCCGGGCTCAACACTGAAGCTTTCTTT
V: TRBV27; size: .; D: TRBD1; J: TRBJ2-7; CDR3: CASSLGDRSYEQYF; DNA: TGTGCCAGCAGCCTGGGGGACAGGTCCTACGAGCAGTACTTC
V: TRBV3-1/TRBV3-2; size: .; D: .; J: TRBJ2-7; CDR3: CASSRVPPGRGSYEQYF; DNA: TGTGCCAGCAGCCGAGTCCCTCCAGGGAGAGGATCCTACGAGCAGTACTTC
V: TRBV7-2; size: .; D: .; J: TRBJ2-1; CDR3: CASSYSSVNGEQFF; DNA: TGTGCCAGCAGCTATTCGTCGGTGAATGGGGAGCAGTTCTTC
V: TRBV19; size: .; D: TRBD2; J: TRBJ2-1; CDR3: CASSVGWRGSYNEQFF; DNA: TGTGCCAGTAGTGTGGGTTGGCGGGGGTCCTACAATGAGCAGTTCTTC
V: TRBV6-5; size: .; D: .; J: TRBJ1-1; CDR3: CASKDVLNTEAFF; DNA: TGTGCCAGCAAAGATGTACTGAACACTGAAGCTTTCTTT
V: TRBV7-9; size: .; D: .; J: TRBJ2-3; CDR3: CASSLGLSTDTQYF; DNA: TGTGCCAGCAGCTTGGGGCTAAGCACAGATACGCAGTATTTT
V: TRBV7-3; size: .; D: TRBD1; J: TRBJ1-2; CDR3: CASSPDRNYGYTF; DNA: TGTGCCAGCAGCCCGGACAGGAACTATGGCTACACCTTC
V: TRBV2; size: .; D: .; J: TRBJ1-2; CDR3: CASRALANYGYTF; DNA: TGTGCCAGCAGGGCCCTCGCTAACTATGGCTACACCTTC
V: TRBV7-2; size: .; D: .; J: TRBJ1-5; CDR3: CARRLGRVGSPQHF; DNA: TGTGCTCGCAGACTTGGGAGGGTAGGGTCGCCCCAGCATTTT
V: TRBV5-5; size: .; D: TRBD1; J: TRBJ1-5; CDR3: CASSPDRDHQPQHF; DNA: TGTGCCAGCAGCCCAGACAGGGACCATCAGCCCCAGCATTTT
V: TRBV9; size: once; D: .; J: TRBJ1-2; CDR3: CASSVGQGLSRYTF; DNA: TGTGCCAGCAGCGTAGGGCAGGGGCTCAGTCGCTACACCTTC
V: TRBV6-2/TRBV6-3; size: once; D: .; J: TRBJ1-6; CDR3: CASSYSSPVRHSPLHF; DNA: TGTGCCAGCAGTTACTCGAGTCCGGTGCGTCATTCACCCCTCCACTTT
V: TRBV28; size: .; D: TRBD2; J: TRBJ2-1; CDR3: CASTSGGSYNEQFF; DNA: TGTGCCAGTACTAGCGGGGGGTCCTACAATGAGCAGTTCTTC
V: TRBV18; size: .; D: .; J: TRBJ1-5; CDR3: CASSGSSPNSNQPQHF; DNA: TGTGCCAGCTCTGGGAGCTCGCCTAATAGCAATCAGCCCCAGCATTTT
V: TRBV5-4; size: .; D: .; J: TRBJ2-7; CDR3: CASSERRGNEQYF; DNA: TGTGCCAGCAGCGAAAGACGGGGGAACGAGCAGTACTTC
V: TRBV3-1/TRBV3-2; size: few; D: .; J: TRBJ1-2; CDR3: CASSQDIGGLTF; DNA: TGTGCCAGCAGCCAAGATATCGGGGGGTTGACCTTC
V: TRBV18; size: .; D: .; J: TRBJ1-3; CDR3: CASSPPGNGNTIYF; DNA: TGTGCCAGCTCACCACCCGGTAACGGCAACACCATATATTTT
V: TRBV2; size: .; D: .; J: TRBJ2-5; CDR3: CASSAEGWGTQYF; DNA: TGTGCCAGCAGTGCCGAGGGGTGGGGGACCCAGTACTTC
V: TRBV1; size: .; D: .; J: TRBJ2-2; CDR3: CTSSQDSGGATNTGELFF; DNA: TGCACCAGCAGCCAAGATAGCGGGGGGGCCACAAACACCGGGGAGCTGTTTTTT
V: TRBV2; size: .; D: TRBD1; J: TRBJ1-6; CDR3: CASSPRTGGDGTPLHF; DNA: TGTGCCAGCAGTCCGAGGACAGGGGGCGACGGTACACCCCTCCACTTT